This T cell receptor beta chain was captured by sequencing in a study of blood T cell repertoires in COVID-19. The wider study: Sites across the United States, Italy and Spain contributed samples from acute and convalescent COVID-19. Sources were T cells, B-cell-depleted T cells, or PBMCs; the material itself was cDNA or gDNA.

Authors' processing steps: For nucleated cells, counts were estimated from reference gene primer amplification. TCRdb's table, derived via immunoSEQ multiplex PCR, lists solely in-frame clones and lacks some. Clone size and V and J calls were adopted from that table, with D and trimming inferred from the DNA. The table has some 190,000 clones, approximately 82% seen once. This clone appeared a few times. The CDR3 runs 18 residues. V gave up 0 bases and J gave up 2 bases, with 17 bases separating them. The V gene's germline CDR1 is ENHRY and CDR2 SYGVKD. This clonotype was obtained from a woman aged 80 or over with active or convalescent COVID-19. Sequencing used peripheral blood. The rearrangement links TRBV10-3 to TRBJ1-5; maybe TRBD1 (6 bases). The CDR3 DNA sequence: TGTGCCATCAGTGAGTCTAAGGGGGTCCCCGCGGGCAATCAGCCCCAGCATTTT. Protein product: CAISESKGVPAGNQPQHF.